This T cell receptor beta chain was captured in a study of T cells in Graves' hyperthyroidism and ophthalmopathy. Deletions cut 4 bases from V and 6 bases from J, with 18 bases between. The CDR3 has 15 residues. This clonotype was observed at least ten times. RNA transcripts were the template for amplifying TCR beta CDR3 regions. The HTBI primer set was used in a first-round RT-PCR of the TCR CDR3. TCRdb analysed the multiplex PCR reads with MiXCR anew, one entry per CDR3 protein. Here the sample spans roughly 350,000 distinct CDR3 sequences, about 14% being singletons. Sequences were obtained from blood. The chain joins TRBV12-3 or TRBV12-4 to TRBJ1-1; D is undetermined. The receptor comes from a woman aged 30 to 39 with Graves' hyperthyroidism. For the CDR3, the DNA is TGTGCCAGCAGTTCCCCTCAGACGAGGCTCTCTGAAGCTTTCTTT. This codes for CASSSPQTRLSEAFF.